The 7 T cell receptor beta chains presented below share a single source sample, sequenced in a study of glioma-infiltrating T cells (dated by TCRdb to 2015 to 2016). The sequencing machine was an Illumina MiSeq. TCR alpha and beta CDR3 regions were amplified with the iRepertoire nested amplicon-rescue multiplex PCR (arm-PCR) platform from RNA. TCRdb cleaned the public reads at Q25 with fastp, built clones with MiXCR and kept in-frame beta chains. A single entry per CDR3 protein holds the most common genes and DNA from its merged rows. Counted in this sample were roughly 200,000 distinct CDR3 sequences; over 40% of them appeared once. Of the sample, over 4% falls within the top ten clones. The specimen was glioma tissue, nonneoplastic brain tissue, or PBMCs (not recorded which). The receptors come from a human donor with low-grade glioma or glioblastoma, undergoing nonglioma brain surgery, or in good health (not recorded which).

The chain links TRBV25-1 to TRBJ1-1; D is possibly TRBD1 (6 bases). The CDR3 contains 13 residues. Germline V gives CDR1 MGHDK, CDR2 SYGVNS. V was cut by 10 bases and J by 2 bases, with 14 bases left in between. In DNA, the CDR3 is TGTGCCACAAGCAGGGGTGTCAACACTGAAGCTTTCTTT. This sequence encodes CATSRGVNTEAFF.

As for this clonotype: Lacking the conserved final phenylalanine or tryptophan, this CDR3 likely reflects a read error. This chain uses TRBV28 with TRBJ2-4, with D perhaps TRBD1 (6 bases). The CDR3 runs 15 residues. Germline values: CDR1 MDHEN, CDR2 SYDVKM. The V end was cut by 6 bases, the J end by 7 bases, with 19 bases between. Here the CDR3 DNA reads TGTGCCAGCAGCCGCACAGGGAGTTTAGGCAACATTCAGTACCTC. Its protein product is CASSRTGSLGNIQYL.

Comment on this clonotype: Mismatch with germline at one junction end may stem from a read error. CDR3 DNA: TGTGCCAGCAGTGATTTCGGGGGGCGTAATTCACCCATCCACTTT. Translated, it gives CASSDFGGRNSPIHF. This chain joins TRBV28 and TRBJ1-6; TRBD1 is a possible D gene (6 bases). Germline V gene data show CDR1 as MDHEN and CDR2 as SYDVKM. The CDR3 extends over 15 amino acids.

This clonotype occurred many times. The chain links TRBV3-1 to TRBJ1-1; D remains unclear. The CDR3 runs 12 residues. V dropped 8 bases and J dropped 5 bases, with 12 bases sitting between them. Germline V gene sequence: CDR1 LGHDT, CDR2 YNNKEL (reference sequence). CDR3 loop: CASGTIGTEAFF. DNA for the CDR3: TGTGCCAGCGGTACTATAGGGACTGAAGCTTTCTTT.

This clonotype was seen once. The chain recombines TRBV28 with TRBJ2-1, with TRBD2 matching 12 bases. The V and J ends lost 4 bases and 7 bases, in that order; junction bases with no gene match: 8. The CDR3 is 16 residues long. The germline V gene has CDR1 MDHEN and CDR2 SYDVKM. The CDR3 sequence is CASSSPRTSGTNEQFF. The CDR3 DNA reads as TGTGCCAGCAGTTCTCCGAGGACTAGCGGGACTAATGAGCAGTTCTTC. Complete variable domain (other parts from reference TRBV28 and TRBJ2-1): DVKVTQSSRYLVKRTGEKVFLECVQDMDHENMFWYRQDPGLGLRLIYFSYDVKMKEKGDIPEGYSVSREKKERFSLILESASTNQTSMYLCASSSPRTSGTNEQFFGPGTRLTVL.

This clonotype was detected only a few times. J is TRBJ2-3 and V is TRBV29-1; perhaps D is TRBD1 or TRBD2 (5 bases each). Germline CDR1 SQVTM, CDR2 ANQGSEA. The CDR3 length is 13 residues. Trimming left V 3 bases short and J 5 bases short, with 12 bases between. The CDR3 DNA reads as TGCAGCGTTGACCCTAATGGGGGAGATACGCAGTATTTT. Its translation is CSVDPNGGDTQYF.

This clonotype occurred a few times. The chain has TRBV19 and TRBJ2-4, with TRBD2 matching 8 bases. The CDR3 has 15 amino acids. Germline CDR1 reads LNHDA; CDR2 reads SQIVND (reference sequence). Trimming took 4 bases from V and 1 from J; bases not matched to a gene: 3. Here the CDR3 DNA reads TGTGCCAGTAGTACTAGCGGGTTTGCCAAAAACATTCAGTACTTC. Translating it yields CASSTSGFAKNIQYF.